This is a list of T cell receptor beta chains from one sample in a study of cytomegalovirus exposure and HLA in healthy donors. Libraries were prepared by immunoSEQ multiplex PCR; TCRdb keeps only in-frame clonotypes and omits some of them. Of approximately 220,000 clones detected, over 80% appear once; the ten largest clones hold 0.71%. The sequenced sample consisted of PBMCs. These receptor sequences come from a boy aged 2 to 9 in good health and CMV-seronegative. The CDR3 runs from the conserved cysteine through the conserved F or W. Fields, in order: J gene, V gene, D gene, clone size, CDR3 protein, CDR3 DNA. D genes are given only for firm matches. The size of a clone is reported for some rows only, either as once, few or many, or as a class for expanded clones.

j_call: TRBJ1-1; v_call: TRBV11-2; d_call: .; clone_size: .; cdr3_aa: CASSFAGRRGNTEAFF; cdr3_nt: TGTGCCAGCAGCTTCGCAGGACGGAGGGGGAACACTGAAGCTTTCTTT
j_call: TRBJ2-3; v_call: TRBV6-1; d_call: TRBD2; clone_size: once; cdr3_aa: CASSVLAGGASTDTQYF; cdr3_nt: TGTGCCAGCAGTGTTCTAGCGGGAGGGGCTAGCACAGATACGCAGTATTTT
j_call: TRBJ2-2; v_call: TRBV6-1; d_call: TRBD2; clone_size: .; cdr3_aa: CAGGTSPNTGELFF; cdr3_nt: TGTGCCGGGGGGACTAGCCCGAACACCGGGGAGCTGTTTTTT
j_call: TRBJ1-4; v_call: TRBV4-1; d_call: .; clone_size: few; cdr3_aa: CASSQDLGRVGEKLFF; cdr3_nt: TGCGCCAGCAGCCAAGATTTGGGCAGGGTGGGGGAAAAACTGTTTTTT
j_call: TRBJ2-7; v_call: TRBV5-6; d_call: TRBD2; clone_size: few; cdr3_aa: CASSLGLAGGYEQYF; cdr3_nt: TGTGCCAGCAGCTTGGGACTAGCGGGAGGCTACGAGCAGTACTTC
j_call: TRBJ1-3; v_call: TRBV7-2; d_call: .; clone_size: .; cdr3_aa: CASRVGQFSGNTIYF; cdr3_nt: TGTGCCAGCAGAGTAGGACAGTTCTCTGGAAACACCATATATTTT
j_call: TRBJ2-1; v_call: TRBV19; d_call: TRBD2; clone_size: once; cdr3_aa: CASSFRLAEQSSYNEQFF; cdr3_nt: TGTGCCAGTAGTTTCCGACTAGCGGAGCAATCCTCCTACAATGAGCAGTTCTTC
j_call: TRBJ1-1; v_call: TRBV19; d_call: TRBD1; clone_size: .; cdr3_aa: CASRMIPTGGTEAFF; cdr3_nt: TGTGCCAGTAGAATGATTCCGACAGGGGGAACTGAAGCTTTCTTT
j_call: TRBJ1-5; v_call: TRBV27; d_call: TRBD1; clone_size: .; cdr3_aa: CASSLSPGQYNQPQHF; cdr3_nt: TGTGCCAGCAGTTTATCCCCGGGACAGTACAATCAGCCCCAGCATTTT
j_call: TRBJ2-1; v_call: TRBV9; d_call: TRBD2; clone_size: .; cdr3_aa: CASSVEGSGSGDGQFF; cdr3_nt: TGTGCCAGCAGCGTAGAAGGTAGCGGGAGTGGAGATGGGCAGTTCTTC
j_call: TRBJ1-2; v_call: TRBV30; d_call: TRBD1; clone_size: .; cdr3_aa: CASLRQGNYGYTF; cdr3_nt: TGTGCCTCTCTTCGACAGGGAAACTATGGCTACACCTTC
j_call: TRBJ2-3; v_call: TRBV19; d_call: TRBD1; clone_size: .; cdr3_aa: CASSPDRGQDTQYF; cdr3_nt: TGTGCCAGTAGCCCAGACAGGGGGCAAGATACGCAGTATTTT
j_call: TRBJ1-2; v_call: TRBV7-9; d_call: .; clone_size: .; cdr3_aa: CASSLVPGRVGGYTF; cdr3_nt: TGTGCCAGCAGCTTAGTACCGGGCAGGGTAGGCGGCTACACCTTC
j_call: TRBJ2-7; v_call: TRBV6-1; d_call: .; clone_size: .; cdr3_aa: CASSGQGTYEQYF; cdr3_nt: TGTGCCAGCAGTGGTCAGGGGACCTACGAGCAGTACTTC
j_call: TRBJ2-5; v_call: TRBV6-1; d_call: .; clone_size: .; cdr3_aa: CANGAQKQETQYF; cdr3_nt: TGTGCCAATGGGGCACAGAAACAAGAGACCCAGTACTTC
j_call: TRBJ2-3; v_call: TRBV19; d_call: TRBD2; clone_size: .; cdr3_aa: CASSIGPPAGGLGDTQYF; cdr3_nt: TGTGCCAGTAGTATAGGTCCCCCAGCGGGGGGCCTGGGAGATACGCAGTATTTT
j_call: TRBJ2-1; v_call: TRBV18; d_call: .; clone_size: once; cdr3_aa: CASSPSGREQFF; cdr3_nt: TGTGCCAGCTCACCTAGCGGACGTGAGCAGTTCTTC
j_call: TRBJ2-7; v_call: TRBV20-1; d_call: .; clone_size: once; cdr3_aa: CSASPTGEQYF; cdr3_nt: TGCAGTGCTAGCCCTACGGGCGAGCAGTACTTC
j_call: TRBJ2-7; v_call: TRBV5-6; d_call: TRBD1; clone_size: .; cdr3_aa: CASSVGTAAYEQYF; cdr3_nt: TGTGCCAGCAGCGTCGGGACAGCGGCGTACGAGCAGTACTTC
j_call: TRBJ2-2; v_call: TRBV11-2; d_call: .; clone_size: .; cdr3_aa: CASSSYPREYPGELFF; cdr3_nt: TGTGCCAGCAGCTCATACCCTCGGGAGTACCCCGGGGAGCTGTTTTTT
j_call: TRBJ1-3; v_call: TRBV9; d_call: .; clone_size: .; cdr3_aa: CASSPSSGNTIYF; cdr3_nt: TGTGCCAGCAGTCCCTCCTCTGGAAACACCATATATTTT
j_call: TRBJ1-2; v_call: TRBV7-9; d_call: TRBD1; clone_size: .; cdr3_aa: CASSSGPGQRYGYTF; cdr3_nt: TGTGCCAGCAGCTCAGGACCGGGACAGCGCTATGGCTACACCTTC
j_call: TRBJ1-1; v_call: TRBV7-9; d_call: .; clone_size: .; cdr3_aa: CSSTPYGEDTEAFF; cdr3_nt: TGTTCCAGCACCCCGTACGGGGAAGACACTGAAGCTTTCTTT
j_call: TRBJ1-1; v_call: TRBV18; d_call: TRBD1; clone_size: .; cdr3_aa: CASSAGQAEAFF; cdr3_nt: TGTGCCAGCTCAGCCGGACAGGCTGAAGCTTTCTTT